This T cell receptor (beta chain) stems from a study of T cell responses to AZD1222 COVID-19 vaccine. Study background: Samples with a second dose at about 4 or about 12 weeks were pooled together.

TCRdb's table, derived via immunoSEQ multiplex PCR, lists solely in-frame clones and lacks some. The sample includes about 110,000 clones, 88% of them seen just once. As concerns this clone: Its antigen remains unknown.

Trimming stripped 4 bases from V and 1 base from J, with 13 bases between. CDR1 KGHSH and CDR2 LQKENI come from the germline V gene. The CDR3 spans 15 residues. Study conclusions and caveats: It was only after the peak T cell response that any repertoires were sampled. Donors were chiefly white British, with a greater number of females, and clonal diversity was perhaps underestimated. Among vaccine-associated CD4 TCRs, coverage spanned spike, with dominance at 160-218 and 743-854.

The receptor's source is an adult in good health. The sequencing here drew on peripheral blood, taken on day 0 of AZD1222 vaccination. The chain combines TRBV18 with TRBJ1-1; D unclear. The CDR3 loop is CASSLSRKENTEAFF. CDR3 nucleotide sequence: TGTGCCAGCTCACTCAGTAGAAAAGAGAACACTGAAGCTTTCTTT.